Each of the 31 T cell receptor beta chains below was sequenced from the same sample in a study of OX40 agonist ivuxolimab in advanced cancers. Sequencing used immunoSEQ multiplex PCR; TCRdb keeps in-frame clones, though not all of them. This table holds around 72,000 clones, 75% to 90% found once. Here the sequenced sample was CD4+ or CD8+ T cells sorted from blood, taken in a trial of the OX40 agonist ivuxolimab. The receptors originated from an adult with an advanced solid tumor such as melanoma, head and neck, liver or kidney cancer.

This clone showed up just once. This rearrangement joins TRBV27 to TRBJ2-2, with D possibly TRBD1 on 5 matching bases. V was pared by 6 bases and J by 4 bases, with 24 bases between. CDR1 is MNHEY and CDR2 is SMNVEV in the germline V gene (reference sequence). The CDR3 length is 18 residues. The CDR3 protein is CASRLKDRPLEGTGELFF. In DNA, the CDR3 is TGTGCCAGCAGATTAAAAGACAGACCCCTCGAAGGCACCGGGGAGCTGTTTTTT.

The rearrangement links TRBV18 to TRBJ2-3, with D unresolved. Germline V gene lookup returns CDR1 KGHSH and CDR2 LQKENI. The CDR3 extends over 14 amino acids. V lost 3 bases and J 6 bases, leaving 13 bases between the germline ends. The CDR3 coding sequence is TGTGCCAGCTCACCTCGTGCTAATGAGGATACGCAGTATTTT. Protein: CASSPRANEDTQYF.

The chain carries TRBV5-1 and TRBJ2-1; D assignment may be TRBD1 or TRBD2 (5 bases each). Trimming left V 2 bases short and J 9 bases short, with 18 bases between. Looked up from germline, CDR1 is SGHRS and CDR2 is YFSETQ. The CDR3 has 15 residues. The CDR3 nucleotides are TGCGCCAGCAGCTTCGGATGGGGACCCCAGGGTGAGCAGTTCTTC. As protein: CASSFGWGPQGEQFF. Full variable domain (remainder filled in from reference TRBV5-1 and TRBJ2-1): KAGVTQTPRYLIKTRGQQVTLSCSPISGHRSVSWYQQTPGQGLQFLFEYFSETQRNKGNFPGRFSGRQFSNSRSEMNVSTLELGDSALYLCASSFGWGPQGEQFFGPGTRLTVL.

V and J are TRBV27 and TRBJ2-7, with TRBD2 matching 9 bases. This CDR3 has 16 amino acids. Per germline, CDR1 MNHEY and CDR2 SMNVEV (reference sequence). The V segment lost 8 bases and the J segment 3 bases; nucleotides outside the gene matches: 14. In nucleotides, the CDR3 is TGTGCCAGCCGCCTCGGGGCTAGCGGGACATTCTACGAGCAGTACTTC. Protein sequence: CASRLGASGTFYEQYF.

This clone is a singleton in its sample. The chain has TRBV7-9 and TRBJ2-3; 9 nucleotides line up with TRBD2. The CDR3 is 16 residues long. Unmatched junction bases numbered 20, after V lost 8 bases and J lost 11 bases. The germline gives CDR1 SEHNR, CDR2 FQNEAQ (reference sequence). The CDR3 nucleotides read TGTGCCAGCCAACAGGCTAGCGGGAAAACCCCCATTGGGCAGTATTTT. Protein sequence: CASQQASGKTPIGQYF.

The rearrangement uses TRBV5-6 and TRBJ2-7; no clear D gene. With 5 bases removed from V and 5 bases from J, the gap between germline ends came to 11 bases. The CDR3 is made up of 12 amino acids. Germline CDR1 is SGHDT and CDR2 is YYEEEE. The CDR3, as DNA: TGTGCCAGCAGGTCCGGGCCAAACGAGCAGTACTTC. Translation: CASRSGPNEQYF.

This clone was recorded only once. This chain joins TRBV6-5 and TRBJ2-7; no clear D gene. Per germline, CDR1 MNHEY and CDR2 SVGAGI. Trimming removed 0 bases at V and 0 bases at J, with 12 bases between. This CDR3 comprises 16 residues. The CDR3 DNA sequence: TGTGCCAGCAGTTACTCAATCCCGCGATCCTCCTACGAGCAGTACTTC. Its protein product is CASSYSIPRSSYEQYF.

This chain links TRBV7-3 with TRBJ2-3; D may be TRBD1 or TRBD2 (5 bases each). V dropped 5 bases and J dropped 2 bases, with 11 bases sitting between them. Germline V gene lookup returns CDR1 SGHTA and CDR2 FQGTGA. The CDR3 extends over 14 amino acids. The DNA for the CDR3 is TGTGCCAGCAGCCTCCGGGACCCCACAGATACGCAGTATTTT. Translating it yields CASSLRDPTDTQYF.

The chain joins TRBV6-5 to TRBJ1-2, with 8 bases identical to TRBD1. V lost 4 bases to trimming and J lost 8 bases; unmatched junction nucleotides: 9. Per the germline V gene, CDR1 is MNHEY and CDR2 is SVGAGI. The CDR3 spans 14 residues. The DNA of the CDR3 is TGTGCCAGCAGTTCCTTAGGGCAGGGGGCCGGCTACACCTTC. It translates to CASSSLGQGAGYTF.

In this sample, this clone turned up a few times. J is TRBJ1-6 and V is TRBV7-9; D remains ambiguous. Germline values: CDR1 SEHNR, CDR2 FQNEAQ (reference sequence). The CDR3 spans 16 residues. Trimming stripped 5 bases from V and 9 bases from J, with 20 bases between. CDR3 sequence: CASSPRGTALSSPLHF. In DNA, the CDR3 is TGTGCCAGCAGCCCCCGGGGAACAGCGCTGAGTTCACCCCTCCACTTT.

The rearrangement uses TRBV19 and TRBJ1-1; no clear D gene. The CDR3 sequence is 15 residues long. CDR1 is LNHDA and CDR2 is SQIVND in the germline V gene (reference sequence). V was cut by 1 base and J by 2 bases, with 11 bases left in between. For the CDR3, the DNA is TGTGCCAGTAGTATAGTCAACAGCCAAAACACTGAAGCTTTCTTT. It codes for CASSIVNSQNTEAFF. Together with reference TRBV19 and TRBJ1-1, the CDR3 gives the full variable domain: DGGITQSPKYLFRKEGQNVTLSCEQNLNHDAMYWYRQDPGQGLRLIYYSQIVNDFQKGDIAEGYSVSREKKESFPLTVTSAQKNPTAFYLCASSIVNSQNTEAFFGQGTRLTVV.

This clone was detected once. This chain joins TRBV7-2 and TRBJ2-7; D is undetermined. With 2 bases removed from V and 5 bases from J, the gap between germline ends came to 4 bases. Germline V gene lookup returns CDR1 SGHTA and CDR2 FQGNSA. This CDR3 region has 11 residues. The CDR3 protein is CASSLSNEQYF. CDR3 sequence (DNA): TGTGCCAGCAGCTTATCGAACGAGCAGTACTTC.

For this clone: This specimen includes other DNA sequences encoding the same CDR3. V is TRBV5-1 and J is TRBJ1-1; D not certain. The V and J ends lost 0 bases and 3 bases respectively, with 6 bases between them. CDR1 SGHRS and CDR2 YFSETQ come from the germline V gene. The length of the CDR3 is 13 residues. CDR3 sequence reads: CASSLVGDTEAFF. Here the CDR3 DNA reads TGCGCCAGCAGCTTGGTTGGGGACACTGAAGCTTTCTTT.

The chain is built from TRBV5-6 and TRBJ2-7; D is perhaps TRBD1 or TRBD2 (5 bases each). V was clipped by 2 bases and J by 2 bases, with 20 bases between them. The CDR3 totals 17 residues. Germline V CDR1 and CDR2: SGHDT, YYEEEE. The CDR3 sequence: CASSFDDTGTGPYEQYF. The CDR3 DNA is TGTGCCAGCAGCTTCGACGATACCGGGACGGGCCCCTACGAGCAGTACTTC.

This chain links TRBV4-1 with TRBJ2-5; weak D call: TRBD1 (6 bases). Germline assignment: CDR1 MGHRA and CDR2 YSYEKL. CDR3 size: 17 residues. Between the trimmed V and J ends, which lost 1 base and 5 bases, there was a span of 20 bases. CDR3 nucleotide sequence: TGCGCCAGCAGCCAAGCTCAGTTAGCAGGGGCCCGGGAGACCCAGTACTTC. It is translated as CASSQAQLAGARETQYF.

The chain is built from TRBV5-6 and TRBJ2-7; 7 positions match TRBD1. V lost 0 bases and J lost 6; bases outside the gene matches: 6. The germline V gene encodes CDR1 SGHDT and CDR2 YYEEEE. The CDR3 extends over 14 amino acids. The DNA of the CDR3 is TGTGCCAGCAGCTTGGAACAGGGGTGGGGCGAGCAGTACTTC. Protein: CASSLEQGWGEQYF.

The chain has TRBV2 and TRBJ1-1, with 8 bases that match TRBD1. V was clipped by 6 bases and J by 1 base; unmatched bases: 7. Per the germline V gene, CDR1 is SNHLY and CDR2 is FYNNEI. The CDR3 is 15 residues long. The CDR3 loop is CASRFTTGANTEAFF. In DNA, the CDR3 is TGTGCCAGCAGATTTACGACAGGGGCGAACACTGAAGCTTTCTTT.

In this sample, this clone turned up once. The CDR3 loop reads CSVLTPGQGDYGYTF. Written as DNA, the CDR3 is TGCAGCGTGTTGACACCGGGACAGGGAGACTATGGCTACACCTTC. The gene calls are TRBV29-1 and TRBJ1-2, with 9 positions matching TRBD1. The trim removed 6 bases at V and 3 bases at J, leaving 11 bases unmatched. The CDR3 spans 15 residues. The germline gives CDR1 SQVTM, CDR2 ANQGSEA.

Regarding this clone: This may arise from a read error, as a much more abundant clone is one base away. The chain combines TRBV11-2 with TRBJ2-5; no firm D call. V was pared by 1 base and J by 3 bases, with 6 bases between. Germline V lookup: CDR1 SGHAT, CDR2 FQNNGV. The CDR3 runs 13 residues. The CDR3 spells CASSLGLEETQYF. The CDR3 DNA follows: TGTGCCAGCAGCTTAGGACTGGAAGAGACCCAGTACTTC.

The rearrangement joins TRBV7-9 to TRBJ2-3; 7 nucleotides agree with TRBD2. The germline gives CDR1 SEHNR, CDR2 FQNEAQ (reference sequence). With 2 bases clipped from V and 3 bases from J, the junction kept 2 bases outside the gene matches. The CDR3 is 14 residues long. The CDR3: CASSLRGGTDTQYF. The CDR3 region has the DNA TGTGCCAGCAGCTTACGGGGAGGGACAGATACGCAGTATTTT.

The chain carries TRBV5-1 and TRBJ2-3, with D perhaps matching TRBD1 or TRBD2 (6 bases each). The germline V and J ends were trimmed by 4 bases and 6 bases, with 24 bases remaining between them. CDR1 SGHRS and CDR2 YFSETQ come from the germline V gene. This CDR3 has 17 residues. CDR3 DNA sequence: TGCGCCAGCAGCGCCCGGACTACAGGGTTGGGTGTTGATACGCAGTATTTT. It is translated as CASSARTTGLGVDTQYF. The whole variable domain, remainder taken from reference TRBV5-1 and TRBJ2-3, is KAGVTQTPRYLIKTRGQQVTLSCSPISGHRSVSWYQQTPGQGLQFLFEYFSETQRNKGNFPGRFSGRQFSNSRSEMNVSTLELGDSALYLCASSARTTGLGVDTQYFGPGTRLTVL.

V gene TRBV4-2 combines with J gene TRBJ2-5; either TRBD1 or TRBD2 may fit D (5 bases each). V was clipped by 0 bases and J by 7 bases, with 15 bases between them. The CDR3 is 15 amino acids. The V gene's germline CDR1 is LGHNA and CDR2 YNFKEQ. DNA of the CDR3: TGTGCCAGCAGCCAAGATTTGAGGGACGCGGCGACCCAGTACTTC. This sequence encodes CASSQDLRDAATQYF.

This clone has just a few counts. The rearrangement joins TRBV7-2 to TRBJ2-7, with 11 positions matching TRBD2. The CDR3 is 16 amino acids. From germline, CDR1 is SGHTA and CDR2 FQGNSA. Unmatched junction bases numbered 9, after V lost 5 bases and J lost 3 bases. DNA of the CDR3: TGTGCCAGCAGCCCCGTGTCGACTAGCGGGAACTACGAGCAGTACTTC. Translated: CASSPVSTSGNYEQYF.

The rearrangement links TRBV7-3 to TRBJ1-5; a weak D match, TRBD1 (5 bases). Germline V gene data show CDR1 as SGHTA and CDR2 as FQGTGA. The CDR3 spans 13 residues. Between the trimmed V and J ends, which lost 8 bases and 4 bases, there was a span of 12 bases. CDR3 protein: CASGGEGNQPQHF. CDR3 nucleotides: TGTGCCAGCGGAGGGGAGGGAAATCAGCCCCAGCATTTT.

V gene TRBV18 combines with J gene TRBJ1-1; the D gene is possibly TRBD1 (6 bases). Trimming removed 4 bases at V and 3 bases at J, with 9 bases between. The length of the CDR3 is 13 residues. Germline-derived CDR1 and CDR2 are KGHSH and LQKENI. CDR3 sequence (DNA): TGTGCCAGCTCACAGGGACAACACACTGAAGCTTTCTTT. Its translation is CASSQGQHTEAFF.

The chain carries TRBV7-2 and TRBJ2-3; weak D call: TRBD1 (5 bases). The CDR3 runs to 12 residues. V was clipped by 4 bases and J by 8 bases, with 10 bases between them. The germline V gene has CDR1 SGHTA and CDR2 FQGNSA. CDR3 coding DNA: TGTGCCAGCAGCTCGCAGGGTCGTACGCAGTATTTT. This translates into CASSSQGRTQYF.

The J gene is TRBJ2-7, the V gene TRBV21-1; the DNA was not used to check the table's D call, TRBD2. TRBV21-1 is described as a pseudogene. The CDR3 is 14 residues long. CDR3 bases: TGTGCCAGCTGCGGGCGTTGCGAGCCCTACGAGCAGTACTTC. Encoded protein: CASCGRCEPYEQYF.

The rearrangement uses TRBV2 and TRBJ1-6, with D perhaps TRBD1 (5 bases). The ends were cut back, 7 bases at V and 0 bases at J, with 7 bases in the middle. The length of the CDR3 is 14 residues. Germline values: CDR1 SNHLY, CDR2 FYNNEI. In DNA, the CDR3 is TGTGCCAGCAAGGGGAGCTCCTATAATTCACCCCTCCACTTT. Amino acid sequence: CASKGSSYNSPLHF.

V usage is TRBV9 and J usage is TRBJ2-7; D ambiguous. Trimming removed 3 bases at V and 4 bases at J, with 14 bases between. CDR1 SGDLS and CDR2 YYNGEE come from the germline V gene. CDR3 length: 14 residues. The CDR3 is CASSASVGFYEQYF. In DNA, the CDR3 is TGTGCCAGCAGCGCCTCGGTAGGGTTTTACGAGCAGTACTTC.

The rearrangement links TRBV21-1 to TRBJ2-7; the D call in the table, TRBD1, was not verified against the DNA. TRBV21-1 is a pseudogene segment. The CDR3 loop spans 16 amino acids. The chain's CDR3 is CASSKPQGQGSYEQYF. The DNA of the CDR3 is TGTGCCAGCAGCAAACCTCAGGGACAGGGCTCCTACGAGCAGTACTTC.

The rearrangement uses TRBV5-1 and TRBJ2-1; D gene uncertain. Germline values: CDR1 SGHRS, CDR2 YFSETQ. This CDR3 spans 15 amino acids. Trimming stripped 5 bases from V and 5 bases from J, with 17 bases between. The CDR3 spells CASRVTSQVNNEQFF. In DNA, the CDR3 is TGCGCCAGCAGGGTGACTTCCCAAGTAAACAATGAGCAGTTCTTC.